The sequence of this T cell receptor beta chain was determined in a study of CD8 T cells in Susac syndrome (dated by TCRdb to the late 2010s). Some background on the complete study: Whether CD8+ T cell activation and differentiation in Susac syndrome was antigen driven was tested using repertoire sequencing. The study compared CD8+ T cell repertoire clonality among approximately twelve healthy donors, roughly 14 Susac syndrome patients and around 16 multiple sclerosis patients.

RNA was extracted using the RNeasy kit, and roughly 0.45 to 1 microgram was reverse transcribed with random hexamers. TCR beta CDR3 regions were amplified with the immunoSEQ multiplex PCR assay covering 54 Vbeta and 13 Jbeta segments. To correct PCR amplification bias, a synthetic template baseline was used for both primer optimization and computational correction. Regarding the original processing steps: Reads were assigned to V, D and J genes according to IMGT and analyzed in immunoSEQ Analyzer, with only productive sequences retained. Clonality was calculated as one minus the Shannon entropy normalized by log2 of the number of productive unique sequences. For each patient and control, public and private clones were evaluated among the 100 most prevalent clones. A clone was defined as Susac-specific if it was absent from the healthy and MS cohorts, from about a thousand published viral clones and from other ImmuneACCESS disease sequences. TCRdb trimmed the raw reads at Q25, called clones with MiXCR and kept productive beta chains. Rows are combined by CDR3 protein, so each entry shows the most common genes and DNA. TCRdb, rather than the study authors, made the V and J calls. The sample table shows roughly 400,000 distinct CDR3 sequences, and approximately 85% are seen once. The top ten hold under 0.15% of the sample.

For this chain, trimming is 6 bases at the V end and 2 bases at the J end, and the number of junction bases without a gene match is 15. The CDR3 holds 19 amino acids from the cysteine to the phenylalanine. Just the 57-base CDR3 DNA is kept, in frame starting at base 1. As encoded in the germline V gene, CDR1 is MDHEN while CDR2 is SYDVKM. In the case of this clonotype: Its specific antigen is unknown. The input lacks base qualities; no much larger clone sits a single base away.

High-throughput TCR beta sequencing profiled peripheral blood CD8+ and CD4+ T cells from healthy donors, Susac syndrome patients and multiple sclerosis patients. The multiple sclerosis controls were treatment-naive patients whose relapsing-remitting disease, either stable or active, fulfilled the revised McDonald criteria. Bulk CD8+ and CD4+ T cells were purified by magnetic negative isolation, while CD8+ TEMRA cells were enriched using FACS. Blood was collected in EDTA tubes and processed within 24 hours, with PBMCs isolated through density gradient centrifugation. PBMCs intended for TCR sequencing were frozen in liquid nitrogen and were later thawed in a 37 degrees C water bath. The sorted or isolated CD4+, CD8+ and CD8+ TEMRA cells reached a purity of at least 90%. General study outcomes and caveats: The number of individuals in the TCR sequencing and HLA analysis was acknowledged as relatively small.

The rearranged segments are TRBV28 and TRBJ2-3, with 12 central nucleotides matching TRBD2. Source material: CD8+ T cells from PBMCs. This receptor was obtained from a human donor with multiple sclerosis. The base sequence is TGTGCCAGCAGCTCAAGGGACCTAGCGGGAGGGCTACTCACAGATACGCAGTATTTT. This translates into CASSSRDLAGGLLTDTQYF.